Sequencing of this T cell receptor (beta chain) was carried out in a study of beta chain features in type 1 diabetes (dated by TCRdb to the late 2010s). Broadly, across the study: No differences in mean age, gender distribution, total cell number or subset yield were found between patients and healthy donors. Across all samples, roughly 110,000,000 sorted cells were examined, and cell number per subset correlated strongly with RNA yield. The study compared TCRB repertoires of sorted circulating CD4+ T cell subsets between recently diagnosed type 1 diabetes patients and matched healthy donors. Regulatory and stem cell-like memory subsets were obtained from only 8 patients and roughly 8 healthy donors, while naive and central memory subsets were obtained from all 28 donors.

V is cut by 0 bases and J by 4 bases, and the space between the germline ends is 11 bases. The CDR3 covers 15 residues, taking in both the cysteine and the phenylalanine. Kept here is only the CDR3 DNA, which spans 45 bases and is read in frame from base 1. Via the germline V gene, CDR1 is SGHRS and CDR2 YFSETQ. A single peripheral blood draw of approximately 0.11 L on average was collected from each donor into heparinised tubes. Naive, central memory, regulatory and stem cell-like memory CD4+ T cells were sorted on a BD FACSAria II using a panel including CD45RO, CCR7, CD25, CD127, CD95 and CD27. Every sorted population had a purity above 95%. Right away, PBMCs were isolated by Lymphoprep density gradient centrifugation and were stained directly, with no culture step. So that batch effects would be minimized, each experiment stained and sorted samples in pairs, pairing one healthy donor with one patient.

Broader findings and caveats from the paper: PCR might favor shorter templates, but patient and control samples were amplified and corrected together, so any skew would affect both groups equally. At VDJ recombination sites, type 1 diabetes patients had fewer insertions and more deleted nucleotides, which implies abnormalities in thymic rearrangement. Naive, central memory and regulatory TCRB repertoires appeared to be more alike among patients than among healthy donors. Only small numbers of individuals were included in the HLA sub-analyses, which left unresolved whether HLA type had any influence on TCRB rearrangement. Because cDNA was sequenced instead of genomic DNA, highly expressing activated cells could be over-represented, though the groups showed no difference in activation or CD3 levels. In all four CD4+ subsets, TCRB CDR3 length was moderately but significantly shorter in type 1 diabetes patients.

The entire amount of isolated RNA was reverse transcribed using the High Capacity cDNA Reverse Transcription Kit, so the sequenced TCRB transcripts were expressed ones. Deep immunoSEQ sequencing was performed on naive, central memory and regulatory T cell samples, with an average of roughly 3.6 million total reads per sample. After sorted cells were lysed in RLT buffer, RNA was extracted with DNase-treated RNeasy Micro or Mini kits, with the choice depending on cell number. Each cell subset was processed separately to prevent cross-contamination, with patient and healthy donor samples processed together. TCRB sequences were amplified from cDNA with the immunoSEQ multiplex PCR, producing 87-bp fragments spanning the CDR3 region. Sequencing of the amplicons was performed on the Illumina HiSeq platform. In the source study's methods: Synthetic template baselines were used to correct PCR bias computationally, reads within Hamming distance 2 were collapsed, and singletons that could not be merged were discarded. By aligning reads against IMGT, V, D and J genes, CDR3 length, and insertions or deletions at six rearrangement sites were assigned. Within each subset, clonotype counts were normalized to the number of sorted cells before true diversity and Gini coefficients were calculated with the tcR R package. The overlap coefficient, calculated on TCRB nucleotide sequences, was used to measure repertoire sharing. As a proxy for the pre-selection repertoire, out-of-frame TCRB sequences from naive cells were analyzed. As stored in TCRdb, this immuneACCESS dataset retains in-frame rearrangements with V and J assigned. A fraction of the clones does not appear; measured against another copy, unresolved V genes explain less than half of the discrepancy, and the remainder lacks a known reason. The V and J calls and clone size are taken from that table; D and trimming were inferred from the DNA. The sample has 300,000 to 450,000 clones on record, roughly 12% of them singletons. The ten top clones hold 0.0095% to 0.013% of the sample.

As regards this clone: The clone's antigen remains unknown. Base qualities are missing; no much larger clone stands one base away.

Sequencing was carried out using naive CD4+ T cells from blood. Reading the label with the study, this specimen's cell subset or site is: true naive CD4+ T cells. Recombination connected TRBV5-1 to TRBJ1-5; the best D guess is TRBD1, with 6 bases matching. This clonotype was obtained from a woman aged 18-30 years with type 1 diabetes. The DNA reads TGCGCCAGCAGCTTGGGGGACATACCGAATCAGCCCCAGCATTTT. Its protein is CASSLGDIPNQPQHF.